This entry features one TCR beta chain sequence. These data are taken from a study of T cells in Graves' hyperthyroidism and ophthalmopathy. Amplified TCR beta CDR3 regions came from RNA transcripts. First-round RT-PCR of the TCR CDR3 relied on the HTBI primer set. TCRdb recomputed calls from the multiplex PCR reads with MiXCR, one row per CDR3 protein. The sample includes 350,000 to 400,000 distinct CDR3 sequences, around a sixth of them seen just once. Thyroid ultrasound, orbital computed tomography, clinical symptoms, and serum thyroxine and TRAb underpinned diagnoses. The CDR3 totals 14 residues. Trimming left V 7 bases short and J 4 bases short, with 16 bases between. CDR1 MDHEN and CDR2 SYDVKM come from the germline V gene.

The chain uses TRBV28 and TRBJ1-1; tentative D call: TRBD1 (5 bases). The receptor comes from a man between 18 and 35 years old with Graves' ophthalmopathy. Sequencing was done on a sample of blood. The CDR3: CASNDRDFFTEAFF. CDR3 coding DNA: TGTGCCAGCAATGACCGGGACTTTTTCACTGAAGCTTTCTTT. The whole variable domain, remainder taken from reference TRBV28 and TRBJ1-1, is DVKVTQSSRYLVKRTGEKVFLECVQDMDHENMFWYRQDPGLGLRLIYFSYDVKMKEKGDIPEGYSVSREKKERFSLILESASTNQTSMYLCASNDRDFFTEAFFGQGTRLTVV.